This is a list of T cell receptor beta chains from one sample in a study of T cells in Graves' hyperthyroidism and ophthalmopathy. TCRdb re-derived calls from the multiplex PCR reads in MiXCR, one entry per CDR3 protein. This table holds hundreds of thousands of distinct CDR3 sequences, over 35% found once. Sequencing was carried out using blood. The receptors come from a man between 18 and 29 years old with Graves' hyperthyroidism. Each CDR3 is given with its conserved first and last residue.

v_gene: TRBV20-1
CDR3aa: CSASLGKYSNQPQHF

v_gene: TRBV25-1
CDR3aa: CASVGQLNTEAFF

v_gene: TRBV10-3
CDR3aa: CAISGRASEKLFF

v_gene: TRBV12-3/TRBV12-4
CDR3aa: CASSKDRAETQYF

v_gene: TRBV19
CDR3aa: CASMGGGQGNTGELFF

v_gene: TRBV5-1
CDR3aa: CASSHPWGVQNTEAFF

v_gene: TRBV10-3
CDR3aa: CAISPGPSSSYEQYF

v_gene: TRBV9
CDR3aa: CASSSPVTQGGNTIYF

v_gene: TRBV2
CDR3aa: CASSEGTQYYGYTF

v_gene: TRBV12-3/TRBV12-4
CDR3aa: CASSPFAGSYEQYF

v_gene: TRBV7-9
CDR3aa: CASGSSGYAEAFF

v_gene: TRBV25-1
CDR3aa: CASSESAKGGEEKLFF

v_gene: TRBV6-1
CDR3aa: CASSQRELGELFF

v_gene: TRBV6-6
CDR3aa: CAGRREADGYTF

v_gene: TRBV6-5
CDR3aa: CASSYSLAGGTDTQYF

v_gene: TRBV3-1
CDR3aa: CASSQVVKPDTIYF

v_gene: TRBV2
CDR3aa: CASISPGQLEQYF

v_gene: TRBV7-9
CDR3aa: CASSPQSYEQYF

v_gene: TRBV25-1
CDR3aa: CASSEPGRTNEKLFF

v_gene: TRBV9
CDR3aa: CASSATGGAGETQYF

v_gene: TRBV4-1
CDR3aa: CASSHLGAGGSYEQYF

v_gene: TRBV20-1
CDR3aa: CSARGLEAFF

v_gene: TRBV25-1
CDR3aa: CASTPRSRLEAFF

v_gene: TRBV5-1
CDR3aa: CASSPGLAGAGETQYF

v_gene: TRBV29-1
CDR3aa: CSVVSGTDTQYF

v_gene: TRBV20-1
CDR3aa: CSARDLTEQYF

v_gene: TRBV5-1
CDR3aa: CASSVDGATNEAFF

v_gene: TRBV6-5
CDR3aa: CASSKTRESNTEAFF

v_gene: TRBV20-1
CDR3aa: CSASGRRETQYF

v_gene: TRBV6-5
CDR3aa: CAISYQVGELFF

v_gene: TRBV19
CDR3aa: CASSPPGGQGGYGYTF

v_gene: TRBV6-5
CDR3aa: CASSYSRGGEQYF

v_gene: TRBV20-1
CDR3aa: CSAGDRGRGETQYF

v_gene: TRBV2
CDR3aa: CASHGQETQYF

v_gene: TRBV19
CDR3aa: CASSGLAKVYEQYF

v_gene: TRBV7-9
CDR3aa: CASSMGQGSSYEQYF

v_gene: TRBV29-1
CDR3aa: CSVGNQGETQYF

v_gene: TRBV7-2
CDR3aa: CASSQLGGANVLTF

v_gene: TRBV10-2
CDR3aa: CASSYSVLSPSYEQYF

v_gene: TRBV15
CDR3aa: CATAPYSGVGYGYTF

v_gene: TRBV6-2/TRBV6-3
CDR3aa: CASSFWAGGEETQYF

v_gene: TRBV13
CDR3aa: CASSRDPGKLFF

v_gene: TRBV19
CDR3aa: CASRINRGQGTEAFF

v_gene: TRBV5-1
CDR3aa: CASSGGTGDSYEQYF

v_gene: TRBV5-1
CDR3aa: CASSTTGDVSEQYF

v_gene: TRBV7-8
CDR3aa: CASSARGLGPRYGYTF

v_gene: TRBV5-1
CDR3aa: CASSSGQRGYTF

v_gene: TRBV25-1
CDR3aa: CAIEGDTEAFF

v_gene: TRBV6-2/TRBV6-3
CDR3aa: CASSVIGRLESGRPFRPQHF

v_gene: TRBV10-3
CDR3aa: CAISPGQTYTGANVLTF

v_gene: TRBV7-9
CDR3aa: CASSRGPGGGETQYF

v_gene: TRBV5-1
CDR3aa: CASSVLGWGSEAFF

v_gene: TRBV19
CDR3aa: CASNRQTNTEAFF

v_gene: TRBV20-1
CDR3aa: CSARTVGPSPLHF

v_gene: TRBV20-1
CDR3aa: CSAQRTDNEETQYF

v_gene: TRBV15
CDR3aa: CATSGDRDQGYTF

v_gene: TRBV7-6
CDR3aa: CASSDRESGEQYF